The TCR beta chain under discussion was sequenced for a study of molecular identifiers for immune sequencing clone quantification. On the study more broadly: In replicates, RNA taken from roughly 21,000 or 96,000 naive CD8 cells was divided five ways, and four portions underwent sequencing. Study-level findings and limits: Clones with over 20 RNA copies captured over 98% of effector molecules but under 1% of naive ones.

The naive CD8 libraries originated from between about 18,000 and 1,000,000 sorted cells and drew on 10%, 30% or 50% RNA. This clonotype appeared many times. Its antigen is undetermined. Listed TCR primers and previously described methods were used for bulk TCR libraries. TCRdb redid the calling of the PCR reads with MiXCR, one entry per CDR3 protein. This table holds some 650,000 distinct CDR3 sequences, 15% to 20% found once. Germline V gene lookup returns CDR1 SGHVS and CDR2 FNYEAQ. This CDR3 region has 16 residues. V was clipped by 0 bases and J by 4 bases; unmatched bases: 3. The J gene is TRBJ1-5, the V gene TRBV7-6, with TRBD1 matching over 10 bases. Sequencing input: naive CD8+ T cells from blood, with Jurkat cell RNA spiked in. Documented subset: FACS-sorted CD8+CD4-CCR7+CD45RA+ naive T cells. The TCR was taken from a human donor in good health. Some libraries in this study had Jurkat cell RNA spiked in. The DNA of the CDR3 is TGTGCCAGCAGCTTAGCAGACAGGGGGCGGAATCAGCCCCAGCATTTT. Protein product: CASSLADRGRNQPQHF.